This record covers a single TCR beta chain. Its antigen remains unknown. TCRdb re-called the reads through MiXCR, storing one row per CDR3 protein. Here the sample spans some 97,000 distinct CDR3 sequences, less than 25% being singletons. These data are taken from a study of T cell repertoires in cytomegalovirus infection. For the study at large: Both a matching HLA type and CMV infection were indicated by public TCR beta signatures.

Broader study findings: Individuals carrying CMV plus the relevant HLA were identified by cumulative frequency of public TCR beta families. HLA-C-restricted CMV-specific TCR beta clonotypes prevailed in the ex vivo response.

Sequencing was carried out using CD8+ T cells from PBMCs. This TCR came from a human donor in good health (CMV status not recorded). Some clones in this sample may be carry-over from other donors' samples.

The CDR3 region has the DNA TGTGCCAGTAGTACAACAGGGGGCGCCTCCTACGAGCAGTACTTC. Translated: CASSTTGGASYEQYF. The chain joins TRBV19 to TRBJ2-7, with 9 bases aligning to TRBD1. Germline V lookup: CDR1 LNHDA, CDR2 SQIVND (reference sequence). Germline trimming cut 4 bases from V and 0 bases from J; bases unmatched to any gene: 4. The CDR3 spans 15 residues.